The 22 T cell receptor beta chains reported below all come from one sample, sequenced in a study of shared clonotypes between healthy human individuals (dated by TCRdb to 2020 to 2021). The method was the immunoSEQ multiplex PCR assay. As stored in TCRdb, this immuneACCESS dataset retains in-frame rearrangements with V and J assigned. A fraction of the clones does not appear; measured against another copy, unresolved V genes explain less than half of the discrepancy, and the remainder lacks a known reason. The sample table lists over 2 million clones, about 90% of them with a count of one. The top ten clonotypes cover 0.3% to 0.45% of the sample. The sample was naive CD4+ T cells from PBMCs. The sample's cell subset or site label is to be understood as: CD45RA+ positively selected. The receptors derive from a man aged 18 to 30 in good health. Some clones in this sample may be carry-over from other donors' samples.

This chain uses TRBV4-3 with TRBJ1-2, with a weak D call TRBD1 (5 bases). The CDR3 runs 15 residues. The germline CDR1 and CDR2 sequences are LGHNA and YSLEER. Trimming stripped 0 bases from V and 3 bases from J, with 11 bases between. For the CDR3, the DNA is TGCGCCAGCAGCCAAGAGGGGCCAAAGCACTATGGCTACACCTTC. This gives the protein CASSQEGPKHYGYTF.

This clone was detected only once. This chain uses TRBV5-6 with TRBJ2-5; D might be TRBD2 (6 bases). Germline loops: CDR1 SGHDT, CDR2 YYEEEE. There are 15 residues in the CDR3. Trimming pared 3 bases from V and 9 bases from J, leaving 21 bases between. The CDR3 is CASSSLNVAEGPQYF. The CDR3 DNA follows: TGTGCCAGCAGCTCCCTGAACGTAGCGGAGGGGCCCCAGTACTTC. The full variable domain, with the rest looked up from reference TRBV5-6 and TRBJ2-5, is DAGVTQSPTHLIKTRGQQVTLRCSPKSGHDTVSWYQQALGQGPQFIFQYYEEEERQRGNFPDRFSGHQFPNYSSELNVNALLLGDSALYLCASSSLNVAEGPQYFGPGTRLLVL.

The V and J genes are TRBV5-4 and TRBJ2-1; 9 nucleotides agree with TRBD2. V gave up 5 bases and J gave up 0 bases; unmatched junction bases: 3. The CDR3 is 15 residues long. Per germline, CDR1 SGHNT and CDR2 YYREEE (reference sequence). As DNA, the CDR3 is TGTGCCAGCAGGTATAGCGGGAGCTCCTACAATGAGCAGTTCTTC. Translating it yields CASRYSGSSYNEQFF. Using reference TRBV5-4 and TRBJ2-1 for the parts outside the CDR3, the full variable domain is ETGVTQSPTHLIKTRGQQVTLRCSSQSGHNTVSWYQQALGQGPQFIFQYYREEENGRGNFPPRFSGLQFPNYSSELNVNALELDDSALYLCASRYSGSSYNEQFFGPGTRLTVL.

V and J are TRBV7-2 and TRBJ2-1; D remains unclear. Deletions cut 3 bases from V and 9 bases from J, with 6 bases between. Germline assignment: CDR1 SGHTA and CDR2 FQGNSA. This CDR3 has 11 residues. The CDR3 reads CASSLNGEQFF. The CDR3 DNA reads TGTGCCAGCAGCTTGAACGGTGAGCAGTTCTTC.

A word on this clone: The same CDR3 is also encoded by other DNA sequences in this sample. The chain is built from TRBV28 and TRBJ1-2; unclear D gene. The CDR3 is 12 amino acids. Per germline, CDR1 MDHEN and CDR2 SYDVKM. V dropped 5 bases and J dropped 3 bases, with 7 bases sitting between them. The CDR3 loop is CASSPADYGYTF. DNA of the CDR3: TGTGCCAGCAGTCCCGCCGACTATGGCTACACCTTC.

This chain uses TRBV28 with TRBJ2-1, with 16 bases that match TRBD2. The V and J ends lost 6 bases and 0 bases, in that order; junction bases with no gene match: 11. CDR1 and CDR2 from the germline V gene are MDHEN and SYDVKM. The CDR3 has 20 amino acids. CDR3 in amino acids: CASSEHQGTSGRGSYNEQFF. The CDR3 bases are TGTGCCAGCAGCGAACACCAGGGGACTAGCGGGAGGGGCTCCTACAATGAGCAGTTCTTC.

V usage is TRBV5-1 and J usage is TRBJ2-3; 16 positions match TRBD2. This CDR3 has 21 residues. Trimming cost V 4 bases and J 0 bases; bases outside gene matches: 14. CDR1 and CDR2 (germline): SGHRS, YFSETQ. The CDR3 sequence: CASSPRPSGLAGGVSTDTQYF. DNA for the CDR3: TGCGCCAGCAGCCCACGGCCGTCGGGACTAGCGGGAGGGGTGAGCACAGATACGCAGTATTTT.

This clone has just one count. The chain employs TRBV7-2 and TRBJ2-5; 7 positions match TRBD2. CDR1 and CDR2 (germline): SGHTA, FQGNSA. The junction had 11 bases not matched to a gene; V was cut back by 5 bases and J by 2 bases. CDR3 size: 16 residues. The CDR3 is CASSPQRGGLQETQYF. The CDR3 DNA sequence: TGTGCCAGCAGCCCCCAGCGGGGCGGGTTGCAAGAGACCCAGTACTTC.

Regarding this clone: Other DNA sequences of this sample code for an identical CDR3. The rearrangement uses TRBV5-1 and TRBJ2-3; 10 positions agree with TRBD2. The CDR3 covers 15 residues. Germline lookup yields CDR1 SGHRS and CDR2 YFSETQ. With 5 bases clipped from V and 3 bases from J, the junction kept 6 bases outside the gene matches. The CDR3: CASSSTGLATDTQYF. The CDR3, as DNA: TGCGCCAGCAGTTCAACGGGACTAGCGACAGATACGCAGTATTTT.

This sequence joins TRBV18 and TRBJ1-5; 7 bases are shared with TRBD1. The CDR3 is made up of 16 amino acids. Germline trimming cut 0 bases from V and 6 bases from J; bases unmatched to any gene: 8. Germline V gene lookup returns CDR1 KGHSH and CDR2 LQKENI. The CDR3 nucleotides read TGTGCCAGCTCACCACCGGGCGGGCAGGGGGTTCAGCCCCAGCATTTT. This encodes CASSPPGGQGVQPQHF. Full variable domain (missing parts from reference TRBV18 and TRBJ1-5): NAGVMQNPRHLVRRRGQEARLRCSPMKGHSHVYWYRQLPEEGLKFMVYLQKENIIDESGMPKERFSAEFPKEGPSILRIQQVVRGDSAAYFCASSPPGGQGVQPQHFGDGTRLSIL.

The chain employs TRBV27 and TRBJ2-3; TRBD2 might be the D (6 bases). The CDR3 is made up of 14 amino acids. From germline, CDR1 is MNHEY and CDR2 SMNVEV (reference sequence). Trimming took off 6 bases at V and 0 bases at J, with 10 bases between the two ends. The CDR3 sequence: CASRDSGSTDTQYF. CDR3 coding DNA: TGTGCCAGCAGAGATAGCGGAAGCACAGATACGCAGTATTTT.

The chain employs TRBV5-1 and TRBJ2-1; 12 nucleotides agree with TRBD2. The CDR3 is 15 amino acids. Germline-derived CDR1 and CDR2 are SGHRS and YFSETQ. V lost 5 bases and J lost 6; bases outside the gene matches: 6. The CDR3 bases are TGCGCCAGCAGGGTTGCGGGACTAGCGGGCAATGAGCAGTTCTTC. Its protein is CASRVAGLAGNEQFF. The full variable domain, rest sourced from reference TRBV5-1 and TRBJ2-1, is KAGVTQTPRYLIKTRGQQVTLSCSPISGHRSVSWYQQTPGQGLQFLFEYFSETQRNKGNFPGRFSGRQFSNSRSEMNVSTLELGDSALYLCASRVAGLAGNEQFFGPGTRLTVL.

The CDR3 here is CASTSPSGYTF. The CDR3 DNA follows: TGTGCCAGCACTTCCCCCTCGGGCTACACCTTC. The J gene is TRBJ1-2, the V gene TRBV28; D remains ambiguous. Germline lookup yields CDR1 MDHEN and CDR2 SYDVKM. V lost 7 bases to trimming and J lost 8 bases, with 11 bases between them. The CDR3 runs to 11 residues.

On this clone itself: Other DNA sequences in this specimen translate into the identical CDR3. The chain has TRBV5-1 and TRBJ2-5; 7 bases map to TRBD2. In germline, CDR1 is SGHRS, CDR2 YFSETQ. With 0 bases clipped from V and 5 bases from J, the junction kept 4 bases outside the gene matches. The CDR3 has 14 amino acids. DNA for the CDR3: TGCGCCAGCAGCTTGGGAGCGGGGCAGGAGACCCAGTACTTC. Translation gives CASSLGAGQETQYF.

The chain joins TRBV30 to TRBJ2-7; TRBD1 is a possible D gene (6 bases). Germline CDR1 and CDR2: GTSNPN and SVGIG (reference sequence). The CDR3 runs 16 residues. Trimming left V 1 base short and J 0 bases short, with 16 bases between. CDR3 loop: CAWSAGGQRLSYEQYF. The CDR3 nucleotides are TGTGCCTGGAGTGCAGGAGGACAGCGTCTCTCCTACGAGCAGTACTTC.

This chain connects TRBV27 to TRBJ1-4; TRBD1 matches 7 bases. The germline V gene encodes CDR1 MNHEY and CDR2 SMNVEV (reference sequence). Trimming at V came to 6 bases and at J to 7 bases, leaving 5 bases not matched to a gene. The CDR3 extends over 13 amino acids. CDR3 region: CASRTGKVEKLFF. The CDR3 region has the DNA TGTGCCAGCAGGACAGGGAAGGTTGAAAAACTGTTTTTT.

CDR3 residues: CASSRARRGTSMVVYEQYF. In DNA, the CDR3 is TGCGCCAGCAGCCGAGCCAGAAGAGGAACTAGCATGGTTGTCTACGAGCAGTACTTC. This sequence joins TRBV4-1 and TRBJ2-7; D is perhaps TRBD2 (6 bases). The V end lost 4 bases, the J end lost 3 bases, and 28 bases lay between the germline ends. Looked up from germline, CDR1 is MGHRA and CDR2 is YSYEKL. The CDR3 sequence is 19 residues long.

J is TRBJ2-1 and V is TRBV7-8, with 8 bases matching TRBD1. Germline CDR1 reads SGHVS; CDR2 reads FQNEAQ. The V gene end was trimmed by 0 bases and the J gene end by 9 bases; junction bases not matched to a gene: 7. The CDR3 is 15 amino acids. CDR3 residues: CASSLAGQGALEQFF. The CDR3 nucleotides are TGTGCCAGCAGCTTAGCTGGGCAGGGGGCGCTTGAGCAGTTCTTC.

The chain joins TRBV5-8 to TRBJ2-5; no definite D call. CDR1 and CDR2 from the germline V gene are SGHTS and YDEGEE. The CDR3 has 12 residues. Trimming shortened V by 1 base and J by 9 bases, and 10 bases separated the two germline ends. The CDR3 DNA follows: TGTGCCAGCAGCTTGCAGCGTGAAGCCCAGTACTTC. It specifies CASSLQREAQYF.

The gene calls are TRBV7-9 and TRBJ1-1; 8 bases agree with TRBD1. V lost 6 bases and J lost 5; bases outside the gene matches: 14. This CDR3 spans 16 amino acids. Germline CDR1 and CDR2: SEHNR and FQNEAQ (reference sequence). In DNA form, the CDR3 reads TGTGCCAGCAGACCCCCCCTCAGGGGGCGGATAACTGAAGCTTTCTTT. It yields the protein CASRPPLRGRITEAFF.

V is TRBV30 and J is TRBJ1-4, with a weak D call TRBD1 (6 bases). V was pared by 0 bases and J by 8 bases, with 13 bases between. Germline loops: CDR1 GTSNPN, CDR2 SVGIG (reference sequence). The CDR3 runs 14 residues. CDR3 amino acids: CAWSVRGGREKLFF. The CDR3 nucleotides read TGTGCCTGGAGTGTAAGGGGGGGCAGAGAAAAACTGTTTTTT. Using reference TRBV30 and TRBJ1-4 for the parts outside the CDR3, the full variable domain is SQTIHQWPATLVQPVGSPLSLECTVEGTSNPNLYWYRQAAGRGLQLLFYSVGIGQISSEVPQNLSASRPQDRQFILSSKKLLLSDSGFYLCAWSVRGGREKLFFGSGTQLSVL.

The V call is TRBV18, the J call TRBJ2-3; D is possibly TRBD1 (6 bases). In germline, CDR1 is KGHSH, CDR2 LQKENI. This CDR3 comprises 17 residues. Trimming left V 2 bases short and J 0 bases short, with 15 bases between. CDR3 residues: CASSPTPGATSTDTQYF. In nucleotides, the CDR3 is TGTGCCAGCTCACCAACCCCAGGGGCCACGAGCACAGATACGCAGTATTTT.